These 30 T cell receptor beta chains came from one sample sequenced in a study of post-analysis software for immune sequencing data. Prepared TCR beta cDNA libraries contained unique molecular identifiers. MiXCR, run by TCRdb on the PCR reads, gives a single entry per CDR3 protein. Among roughly 800,000 distinct CDR3 sequences, about 50% were seen once, and the ten largest hold about 4.8%. What these receptors recognize is not known. Study-wide points: In patients, roughly five TRBV segments were more frequent than in controls, with TRBV5-6, TRBV5-1 and TRBV20-1 among them.

Sample: blood. Source of these receptors: a girl aged 10 to 17 with multiple sclerosis.

The chain is built from TRBV5-1 and TRBJ2-4; 12 bases fit TRBD2. V lost 3 bases and J lost 8; bases outside the gene matches: 12. This CDR3 spans 17 amino acids. Germline V gives CDR1 SGHRS, CDR2 YFSETQ. The CDR3 DNA is TGCGCCAGCAGCTGGCCTCTAGCGGGGGGGCCGTTTGACATTCAGTACTTC. Its protein is CASSWPLAGGPFDIQYF.

This chain joins TRBV27 and TRBJ2-7; tentative D call: TRBD1 (5 bases). The CDR3 length is 15 residues. Germline V lookup: CDR1 MNHEY, CDR2 SMNVEV (reference sequence). V dropped 3 bases and J dropped 3 bases, with 15 bases sitting between them. Here the CDR3 reads CASSLRQGTIYEQYF. The CDR3 DNA reads as TGTGCCAGCAGTTTGAGGCAGGGCACGATCTACGAGCAGTACTTC.

V and J are TRBV20-1 and TRBJ2-1; TRBD2 agrees at 15 bases. Trimming took 5 bases from V and 0 from J; bases not matched to a gene: 5. The germline V gene has CDR1 DFQATT and CDR2 SNEGSKA (reference sequence). The CDR3 covers 17 residues. The CDR3 coding sequence is TGCAGTGCTCCCGGGACTAGCGGGGGGTTCTCCTACAATGAGCAGTTCTTC. Translating gives CSAPGTSGGFSYNEQFF.

The DNA for the CDR3 is TGTGCCAGCAGCATTAGGGGCGTGGGAGGCAGCCACGAGCAGTACTTC. Translation gives CASSIRGVGGSHEQYF. This chain connects TRBV27 to TRBJ2-7; possibly TRBD2 for D (6 bases). V lost 6 bases and J 5 bases, leaving 23 bases between the germline ends. This CDR3 is 16 amino acids long. CDR1 MNHEY and CDR2 SMNVEV come from the germline V gene (reference sequence).

The chain joins TRBV5-1 to TRBJ2-7; maybe TRBD2 (6 bases). Germline-derived CDR1 and CDR2 are SGHRS and YFSETQ. V lost 0 bases and J 1 base, leaving 14 bases between the germline ends. The CDR3 length is 16 residues. CDR3 nucleotide sequence: TGCGCCAGCAGCTTGGGTGTTAGCGGAAGATCCTACGAGCAGTACTTC. Its protein is CASSLGVSGRSYEQYF.

This chain uses TRBV27 with TRBJ2-1, with no clear D. Germline-derived CDR1 and CDR2 are MNHEY and SMNVEV (reference sequence). V lost 6 bases and J lost 0, with 12 bases in between. The CDR3 covers 15 residues. As DNA, the CDR3 is TGTGCCAGCAGATTCAGTTATGGCTCCTACAATGAGCAGTTCTTC. Translation: CASRFSYGSYNEQFF.

The chain couples TRBV15 to TRBJ2-6; 10 nucleotides align to TRBD2. CDR3 size: 20 residues. With 0 bases clipped from V and 0 bases from J, the junction kept 8 bases outside the gene matches. Germline V CDR1 and CDR2: LNHNV, YYDKDF (reference sequence). Here the CDR3 reads CATSRERLSGRASGANVLTF. The CDR3 coding sequence is TGTGCCACCAGCAGAGAGCGTCTGAGCGGGAGGGCCTCTGGGGCCAACGTCCTGACTTTC.

On this clonotype: Its ends do not fully match the called genes, so a read error is possible. This chain links TRBV5-1 with TRBJ1-6; possible D gene TRBD1, 5 bases. The germline CDR1 and CDR2 sequences are SGHRS and YFSETQ. The CDR3 consists of 17 residues. The CDR3 region is CASSLDTGRSYNSPPHF. CDR3 sequence (DNA): TGCGCCAGCAGCTTGGATACAGGTCGCTCCTATAATTCACCCCCCCACTTT. Combining the CDR3 with reference TRBV5-1 and TRBJ1-6 gives the whole variable domain KAGVTQTPRYLIKTRGQQVTLSCSPISGHRSVSWYQQTPGQGLQFLFEYFSETQRNKGNFPGRFSGRQFSNSRSEMNVSTLELGDSALYLCASSLDTGRSYNSPPHFGNGTRLTVT.

J is TRBJ1-6 and V is TRBV6-5; possibly TRBD1 for D (6 bases). Germline V gene sequence: CDR1 MNHEY, CDR2 SVGAGI. V was clipped by 0 bases and J by 10 bases, with 19 bases between them. This CDR3 is built from 17 residues. The CDR3: CASSYSRSHGGHSPLHF. For the CDR3, the DNA is TGTGCCAGCAGTTACTCTAGGAGCCATGGGGGACACTCACCCCTCCACTTT.

The V and J genes are TRBV20-1 and TRBJ2-4; D may be TRBD2 (5 bases). The DNA end lines up better with TRBJ2-7; the J call may be wrong. This CDR3 region has 15 residues. From germline, CDR1 is DFQATT and CDR2 SNEGSKA (reference sequence). In nucleotides, the CDR3 is TGCAGTGCTAGCCCGTGGGCGCCGGAGGATAACGAGCAGTACTTC. It translates to CSASPWAPEDNEQYF.

This rearrangement joins TRBV20-1 to TRBJ2-7; 13 bases agree with TRBD2. Matching the DNA end better, TRBJ2-1 makes the J call doubtful. CDR1 is DFQATT, CDR2 SNEGSKA, per germline (reference sequence). The CDR3 extends over 14 amino acids. As DNA, the CDR3 is TGCAGTGCCCAGGGACTAGCGGGAAAGAATGAGCAGTTCTTC. It is translated as CSAQGLAGKNEQFF.

This clonotype was observed a handful of times. CDR3 sequence (DNA): TGCAGCGTTGAAGATGTGGACAGGGTTGCTTTCTTT. This gives the protein CSVEDVDRVAFF. The gene calls are TRBV29-1 and TRBJ1-1, with 8 bases identical to TRBD1. This CDR3 is built from 12 residues. V shed 0 bases and J 11 bases; nucleotides not matched to a gene: 5. The V gene's germline CDR1 is SQVTM and CDR2 ANQGSEA.

This clonotype appeared a few times. This chain links TRBV12-3 or TRBV12-4 with TRBJ1-2; 8 bases fit TRBD1. This CDR3 region has 16 residues. Trimming at V came to 0 bases and at J to 6 bases, leaving 9 bases not matched to a gene. The CDR3 reads CASSLAYPGGGDGYTF. The DNA of the CDR3 is TGTGCCAGCAGTTTAGCCTACCCAGGGGGCGGGGATGGCTACACCTTC.

The rearrangement uses TRBV20-1 and TRBJ2-1; D may correspond to TRBD1 or TRBD2 (6 bases each). CDR1 and CDR2 (germline): DFQATT, SNEGSKA (reference sequence). V was pared by 5 bases and J by 4 bases, with 18 bases between. This CDR3 is built from 15 residues. The CDR3 coding sequence is TGCAGTGCTCAGCACTCAGGAGGGGGATACAATGAGCAGTTCTTC. Translation gives CSAQHSGGGYNEQFF.

This clonotype was counted between two and nine times. The chain is built from TRBV20-1 and TRBJ2-3; D gene ambiguous. CDR1 DFQATT and CDR2 SNEGSKA come from the germline V gene (reference sequence). V was pared by 3 bases and J by 1 base, with 8 bases between. The CDR3 has 13 residues. CDR3 sequence: CSARGHRTDTQYF. CDR3 nucleotides: TGCAGTGCTAGGGGCCATCGCACAGATACGCAGTATTTT.

This clonotype was found a few times. The chain carries TRBV7-9 and TRBJ2-7; no clear D gene. V was pared by 5 bases and J by 3 bases, with 8 bases between. Germline loops: CDR1 SEHNR, CDR2 FQNEAQ (reference sequence). This CDR3 region has 12 residues. CDR3 nucleotide sequence: TGTGCCAGCAGCAATGCAAACTACGAGCAGTACTTC. It encodes CASSNANYEQYF.

The chain recombines TRBV27 with TRBJ2-1; 8 bases map to TRBD1. The CDR3 loop spans 12 amino acids. Germline values: CDR1 MNHEY, CDR2 SMNVEV (reference sequence). V lost 10 bases, J lost 12 bases, and 11 bases stayed unmatched. CDR3 sequence reads: CATRRTGRGQFF. CDR3 nucleotide sequence: TGTGCCACCAGAAGGACAGGGCGTGGGCAGTTCTTC.

The V call is TRBV25-1, the J call TRBJ2-7, with 7 bases lining up with TRBD1. Looked up from germline, CDR1 is MGHDK and CDR2 is SYGVNS. The junction had 10 bases not matched to a gene; V was cut back by 4 bases and J by 4 bases. This CDR3 is 15 amino acids long. The CDR3 sequence: CASSVAGTVTYEQYF. For the CDR3, the DNA is TGTGCCAGCAGTGTGGCCGGGACAGTGACGTACGAGCAGTACTTC.

The table lists this clonotype with a few counts. This chain joins TRBV20-1 and TRBJ2-7; 7 nucleotides align to TRBD2. The V segment lost 6 bases and the J segment 2 bases; nucleotides outside the gene matches: 7. CDR1 and CDR2 from the germline V gene are DFQATT and SNEGSKA (reference sequence). The CDR3 covers 13 residues. The CDR3 DNA reads TGCAGTGCCACGGGAGGCTGGACCTACGAGCAGTACTTC. As protein: CSATGGWTYEQYF.

The chain carries TRBV29-1 and TRBJ2-3, with no clear D. This CDR3 has 13 amino acids. V lost 2 bases, J lost 2 bases, and 8 bases lay in between. Looked up from germline, CDR1 is SQVTM and CDR2 is ANQGSEA. The CDR3 region is CSVERRATDTQYF. The CDR3 bases are TGCAGCGTTGAACGTCGGGCCACAGATACGCAGTATTTT.

The CDR3 DNA is TGCAGTGCTAGAGATCCGGACCCCCCCTACGAGCAGTACTTC. It encodes CSARDPDPPYEQYF. The rearrangement joins TRBV20-1 to TRBJ2-7; no firm D call. In germline, CDR1 is DFQATT, CDR2 SNEGSKA (reference sequence). The CDR3 is 14 amino acids. The V end lost 0 bases, the J end lost 2 bases, and 11 bases lay between the germline ends.

The V gene is TRBV29-1, the J gene TRBJ2-1; no clear D gene. With 4 bases removed from V and 3 bases from J, the gap between germline ends came to 4 bases. Germline V lookup: CDR1 SQVTM, CDR2 ANQGSEA. The CDR3 consists of 11 residues. Here the CDR3 DNA reads TGCAGCGTTGCCGTCTACAATGAGCAGTTCTTC. Its translation: CSVAVYNEQFF.

V and J are TRBV5-1 and TRBJ2-5; D is possibly TRBD2 (5 bases). V was clipped by 0 bases and J by 2 bases, with 11 bases between them. Germline CDR1 and CDR2: SGHRS and YFSETQ. CDR3 length: 15 amino acids. DNA of the CDR3: TGCGCCAGCAGCTTGGCCGAGGGAATACAAGAGACCCAGTACTTC. It yields the protein CASSLAEGIQETQYF.

J is TRBJ2-1 and V is TRBV24-1, with 13 nucleotides matching TRBD2. The CDR3 sequence is 15 residues long. V lost 5 bases to trimming and J lost 6 bases; unmatched junction nucleotides: 3. CDR1 and CDR2 (germline): KGHDR, SFDVKD. In DNA, the CDR3 is TGTGCCACCAGTGTTGGGACTAGCGGGATCAATGAGCAGTTCTTC. Residues: CATSVGTSGINEQFF.

This clonotype has only a few counts. CDR3 sequence reads: CSASGGAGIYEQYF. The CDR3 DNA reads as TGCAGTGCTAGTGGCGGCGCGGGAATCTACGAGCAGTACTTC. This chain connects TRBV20-1 to TRBJ2-7, with D perhaps TRBD2 (6 bases). The CDR3 is 14 amino acids. The germline V gene encodes CDR1 DFQATT and CDR2 SNEGSKA (reference sequence). Trimming shortened V by 3 bases and J by 3 bases, and 15 bases separated the two germline ends.

The chain employs TRBV5-1 and TRBJ1-1; 7 bases map to TRBD1. Looked up from germline, CDR1 is SGHRS and CDR2 is YFSETQ. CDR3 length: 15 residues. V trimming: 4 bases; J trimming: 4 bases; junction bases outside the gene matches: 10. The CDR3 spells CASSPSTGRGTEAFF. The CDR3 bases are TGCGCCAGCAGCCCATCGACAGGGAGAGGCACTGAAGCTTTCTTT.

The chain recombines TRBV7-2 with TRBJ2-3; TRBD2 aligns across 14 bases. The germline gives CDR1 SGHTA, CDR2 FQGNSA. With V trimmed by 5 bases and J by 0 bases, 4 bases remained unmatched. This CDR3 has 17 residues. The CDR3 DNA follows: TGTGCCAGCAGCACCCGGACTAGCGGGGGGAGCACAGATACGCAGTATTTT. Translated, it gives CASSTRTSGGSTDTQYF.

Comment on this clonotype: One end of the junction is discordant with germline, which a read error may explain. V and J are TRBV27 and TRBJ2-1, with a tentative D call TRBD2 (6 bases). This CDR3 region has 16 residues. Germline V gene sequence: CDR1 MNHEY, CDR2 SMNVEV (reference sequence). CDR3 DNA sequence: TGTGCCAGCAGTGTATCCCCGACTAGCTCCTACAATGAGCAGTTCTTC. This codes for CASSVSPTSSYNEQFF.

This clonotype was observed a handful of times. The rearrangement uses TRBV5-1 and TRBJ2-1, with D hard to call. Germline V CDR1 and CDR2: SGHRS, YFSETQ. The germline V and J ends were trimmed by 4 bases and 11 bases, with 10 bases remaining between them. The CDR3 sequence is 11 residues long. CDR3 residues: CASSARTKQFF. CDR3 nucleotides: TGCGCCAGCAGCGCCCGGACCAAGCAGTTCTTC.

This chain uses TRBV7-2 with TRBJ1-1; TRBD1 agrees at 11 bases. V was clipped by 7 bases and J by 4 bases; unmatched bases: 11. Germline CDR1 is SGHTA and CDR2 is FQGNSA. There are 16 residues in the CDR3. CDR3 loop: CASKDVMGQGGTEAFF. In DNA, the CDR3 is TGTGCCAGCAAAGACGTCATGGGACAGGGGGGCACTGAAGCTTTCTTT.